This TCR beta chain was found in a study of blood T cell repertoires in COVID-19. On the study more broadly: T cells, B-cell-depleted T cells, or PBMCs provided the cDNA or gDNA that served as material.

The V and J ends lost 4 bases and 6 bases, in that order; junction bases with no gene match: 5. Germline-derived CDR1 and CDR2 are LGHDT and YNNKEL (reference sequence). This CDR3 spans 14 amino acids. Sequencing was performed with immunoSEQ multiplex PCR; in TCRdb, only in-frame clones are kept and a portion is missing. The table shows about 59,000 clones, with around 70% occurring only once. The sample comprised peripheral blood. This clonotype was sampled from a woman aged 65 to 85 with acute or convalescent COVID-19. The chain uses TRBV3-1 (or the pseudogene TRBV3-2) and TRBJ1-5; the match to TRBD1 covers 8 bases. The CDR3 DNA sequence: TGTGCCAGCAGCCTTACAGGGGGGAGTCAGCCCCAGCATTTT. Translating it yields CASSLTGGSQPQHF.